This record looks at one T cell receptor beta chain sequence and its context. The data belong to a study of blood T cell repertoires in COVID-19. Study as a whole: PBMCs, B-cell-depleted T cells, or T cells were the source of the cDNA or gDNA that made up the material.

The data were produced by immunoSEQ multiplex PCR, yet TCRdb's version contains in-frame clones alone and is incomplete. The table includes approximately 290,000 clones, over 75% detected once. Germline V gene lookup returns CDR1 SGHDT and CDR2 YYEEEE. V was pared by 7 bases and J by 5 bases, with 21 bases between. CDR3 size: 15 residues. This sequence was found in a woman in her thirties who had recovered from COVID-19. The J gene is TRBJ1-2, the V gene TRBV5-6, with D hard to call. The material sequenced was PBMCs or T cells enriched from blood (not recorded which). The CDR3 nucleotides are TGTGCCAGCGGCCGCCCGGGAGGGTCTGGGTATGGCTACACCTTC. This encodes CASGRPGGSGYGYTF.